The 23 T cell receptor beta chains given below trace back to one sample, sequenced in a study of cytomegalovirus exposure and HLA in healthy donors. In the PCR, 60 Vbeta and 13 Jbeta primers were used. Here immunoSEQ multiplex PCR was the method, and the copy in TCRdb shows in-frame clones only, minus some. The data hold roughly 160,000 clones, with around 73% observed a single time. The sample was PBMCs. These receptors originate from a woman between 18 and 30 years old in good health and CMV-seropositive.

The gene calls are TRBV19 and TRBJ1-1; D remains ambiguous. Germline V gives CDR1 LNHDA, CDR2 SQIVND (reference sequence). CDR3 length: 17 amino acids. The V gene lost 3 bases and the J gene lost 1 base, with 18 bases spanning the gap. CDR3 coding DNA: TGTGCCAGTAGTATCCCACAGACCCCGGGAGGGAACACTGAAGCTTTCTTT. Protein sequence: CASSIPQTPGGNTEAFF.

V and J are TRBV9 and TRBJ2-1; 11 nucleotides align to TRBD1. With 0 bases clipped from V and 2 bases from J, the junction kept 1 base outside the gene matches. The germline CDR1 and CDR2 sequences are SGDLS and YYNGEE. This CDR3 has 16 amino acids. The chain's CDR3 is CASSVGDRGAYNEQFF. CDR3 sequence (DNA): TGTGCCAGCAGCGTAGGGGACAGGGGGGCCTACAATGAGCAGTTCTTC.

This clone has just a few counts. This chain uses TRBV4-1 with TRBJ2-5, with 7 bases matching TRBD2. After removal of 0 bases from V and 7 bases from J, the junction contained 5 bases not matched to a gene. Germline CDR1 and CDR2: MGHRA and YSYEKL. CDR3 length: 14 residues. CDR3 bases: TGCGCCAGCAGCCAAGATGCGGGGGAGGGGACCCAGTACTTC. It translates to CASSQDAGEGTQYF.

The J gene is TRBJ2-5, the V gene TRBV29-1; 8 bases align to TRBD1. The last part of the DNA fits TRBJ2-7 better; the J call may be wrong. The CDR3 totals 16 residues. In germline, CDR1 is SQVTM, CDR2 ANQGSEA. DNA of the CDR3: TGCAGCGTTGAAGGCGACCGACAGGGGAGCCCCTACGAGCAGTACTTC. Protein: CSVEGDRQGSPYEQYF.

This chain connects TRBV11-2 to TRBJ1-5, with 9 positions matching TRBD1. CDR1 and CDR2 from the germline V gene are SGHAT and FQNNGV. CDR3 length: 13 residues. Trimming removed 2 bases from V and 8 bases from J; junction bases left unmatched: 1. Here the CDR3 DNA reads TGTGCCAGCAGCTTACGGGACAGGGAGCCCCAGCATTTT. It encodes CASSLRDREPQHF.

The chain joins TRBV2 to TRBJ2-3; 7 positions match TRBD1. Germline CDR1 SNHLY, CDR2 FYNNEI. The length of the CDR3 is 15 residues. Trimming took 6 bases from V and 0 from J; bases not matched to a gene: 6. CDR3 nucleotides: TGTGCCAGCAGAGACAGGGTAACTAGCACAGATACGCAGTATTTT. It translates to CASRDRVTSTDTQYF. The full variable domain, in which reference TRBV2 and TRBJ2-3 provide the parts outside the CDR3, is EPEVTQTPSHQVTQMGQEVILRCVPISNHLYFYWYRQILGQKVEFLVSFYNNEISEKSEIFDDQFSVERPDGSNFTLKIRSTKLEDSAMYFCASRDRVTSTDTQYFGPGTRLTVL.

This clone was seen a handful of times. The V and J genes are TRBV7-9 and TRBJ2-7; 9 bases line up with TRBD1. Trimming took 4 bases from V and 3 from J; bases not matched to a gene: 4. This CDR3 has 14 amino acids. The V gene's germline CDR1 is SEHNR and CDR2 FQNEAQ (reference sequence). The CDR3 DNA is TGTGCCAGCAGCTACGGGGACAGGGTCTACGAGCAGTACTTC. Its protein product is CASSYGDRVYEQYF.

J is TRBJ2-7 and V is TRBV21-1; the D call in the table, TRBD1, was not verified against the DNA. TRBV21-1 is described as a pseudogene. This CDR3 contains 17 residues. The CDR3 is CASSKGRGRLPSYEQYF. The CDR3 bases are TGTGCCAGCAGCAAAGGTAGGGGGCGACTCCCCTCCTACGAGCAGTACTTC.

This chain links TRBV5-4 with TRBJ2-2, with unresolved D. The CDR3 consists of 14 residues. Trimming pared 6 bases from V and 3 bases from J, leaving 12 bases between. The V gene's germline CDR1 is SGHNT and CDR2 YYREEE (reference sequence). This CDR3 reads CASKAQVDTGELFF. The DNA of the CDR3 is TGTGCCAGCAAGGCCCAGGTTGACACCGGGGAGCTGTTTTTT.

As for this clone: A read error may produce the germline difference seen at one junction end. V usage is TRBV27 and J usage is TRBJ2-1; 11 nucleotides line up with TRBD2. CDR1 is MNHEY, CDR2 SMNVEV, per germline (reference sequence). This CDR3 spans 13 amino acids. CDR3: CASSLSSGGGWVF. The CDR3, as DNA: TGTGCCAGCAGTTTATCTAGCGGGGGGGGGTGGGTCTTC.

The chain combines TRBV20-1 with TRBJ2-1, with D possibly TRBD2 on 5 matching bases. The V gene's germline CDR1 is DFQATT and CDR2 SNEGSKA (reference sequence). Trimming removed 5 bases from V and 8 bases from J, with 10 bases in between. This CDR3 spans 11 amino acids. The CDR3 DNA reads as TGCAGTGCTTTCGACGGGGATGAGCAGTTCTTC. It specifies CSAFDGDEQFF.

Concerning this clone itself: A read error may produce the germline difference seen at one junction end. The J gene is TRBJ1-5, the V gene TRBV7-7; D ambiguous. This CDR3 contains 14 residues. Germline V CDR1 and CDR2: SSHAT, FNYEAQ (reference sequence). CDR3 sequence reads: CASTLISFNQPQHF. DNA for the CDR3: TGTGCTAGCACCTTAATTTCTTTCAATCAGCCCCAGCATTTT.

The V and J genes are TRBV18 and TRBJ2-7; possible D gene TRBD2, 5 bases. The CDR3 has 14 amino acids. The V gene lost 3 bases and the J gene lost 3 bases, with 12 bases spanning the gap. Germline values: CDR1 KGHSH, CDR2 LQKENI. The CDR3 loop is CASSPGGSRYEQYF. The DNA of the CDR3 is TGTGCCAGCTCACCCGGCGGGTCCCGCTACGAGCAGTACTTC.

The V call is TRBV7-2, the J call TRBJ1-4, with a possible D match to TRBD1 (5 bases). Looked up from germline, CDR1 is SGHTA and CDR2 is FQGNSA. Deletions cut 3 bases from V and 5 bases from J, with 10 bases between. CDR3 length: 14 amino acids. The CDR3 DNA follows: TGTGCCAGCAGCTTCGGGGGGGGAAATGAAAAACTGTTTTTT. Its translation: CASSFGGGNEKLFF. Supplemented by reference TRBV7-2 and TRBJ1-4, the full variable domain reads GAGVSQSPSNKVTEKGKDVELRCDPISGHTALYWYRQSLGQGLEFLIYFQGNSAPDKSGLPSDRFSAERTGGSVSTLTIQRTQQEDSAVYLCASSFGGGNEKLFFGSGTQLSVL.

The gene calls are TRBV19 and TRBJ2-2, with D possibly being TRBD2 (5 bases). CDR3 length: 13 residues. The germline V gene encodes CDR1 LNHDA and CDR2 SQIVND (reference sequence). V shed 3 bases and J shed 6 bases, with 8 bases lying between them. The CDR3 sequence: CASSITRAGELFF. The DNA for the CDR3 is TGTGCCAGTAGTATCACTAGGGCCGGGGAGCTGTTTTTT.

The V gene is TRBV7-2, the J gene TRBJ2-7, with 10 bases that match TRBD2. The CDR3 extends over 16 amino acids. The germline CDR1 and CDR2 sequences are SGHTA and FQGNSA. Germline trimming cut 4 bases from V and 7 bases from J; bases unmatched to any gene: 13. The CDR3 nucleotides read TGTGCCAGCAGCTCCCGACTAGCGGGCTTTGGAAGGGAGCAGTACTTC. Translating gives CASSSRLAGFGREQYF. The full variable domain, completed using reference TRBV7-2 and TRBJ2-7, is GAGVSQSPSNKVTEKGKDVELRCDPISGHTALYWYRQSLGQGLEFLIYFQGNSAPDKSGLPSDRFSAERTGGSVSTLTIQRTQQEDSAVYLCASSSRLAGFGREQYFGPGTRLTVT.

V gene TRBV19 combines with J gene TRBJ1-1; D is uncertain. V was shortened by 3 bases and J by 4 bases, with 12 bases between the two germline ends. CDR1 LNHDA and CDR2 SQIVND come from the germline V gene (reference sequence). This CDR3 has 14 residues. In DNA, the CDR3 is TGTGCCAGTAGTATCCTAGGTGAGGGCACTGAAGCTTTCTTT. As protein: CASSILGEGTEAFF.

The V and J genes are TRBV7-9 and TRBJ2-2; 9 bases line up with TRBD2. This CDR3 spans 15 amino acids. J lost 3 bases, V lost 6 bases, and 5 bases had no gene match. The V gene's germline CDR1 is SEHNR and CDR2 FQNEAQ (reference sequence). The CDR3 reads CASRRPSGDTGELFF. In DNA, the CDR3 is TGTGCCAGCAGGCGCCCTAGCGGGGACACCGGGGAGCTGTTTTTT.

V usage is TRBV28 and J usage is TRBJ2-2; 12 bases match TRBD2. The V segment lost 0 bases and the J segment 1 base; nucleotides outside the gene matches: 0. This CDR3 spans 17 amino acids. CDR1 MDHEN and CDR2 SYDVKM come from the germline V gene. The CDR3 here is CASSLWTSGGNTGELFF. The CDR3 region has the DNA TGTGCCAGCAGTTTATGGACTAGCGGGGGGAACACCGGGGAGCTGTTTTTT. The complete variable domain, with remaining parts taken from reference TRBV28 and TRBJ2-2, reads DVKVTQSSRYLVKRTGEKVFLECVQDMDHENMFWYRQDPGLGLRLIYFSYDVKMKEKGDIPEGYSVSREKKERFSLILESASTNQTSMYLCASSLWTSGGNTGELFFGEGSRLTVL.

The chain is built from TRBV15 and TRBJ2-6; D gene unclear. The CDR3 contains 14 residues. Trimming removed 4 bases at V and 3 bases at J, with 7 bases between. Germline lookup yields CDR1 LNHNV and CDR2 YYDKDF (reference sequence). In DNA form, the CDR3 reads TGTGCCACCAGCACCGGAGTTGGGGCCAACGTCCTGACTTTC. Translated, it gives CATSTGVGANVLTF.

V gene TRBV7-6 combines with J gene TRBJ2-3; TRBD2 matches at 10 bases. The CDR3 has 21 amino acids. The V gene end was trimmed by 0 bases and the J gene end by 0 bases; junction bases not matched to a gene: 15. Germline V gene sequence: CDR1 SGHVS, CDR2 FNYEAQ. The CDR3 nucleotides read TGTGCCAGCAGCTTAGCGGTCCCAGCGGGGGGGAGTCCCCTAAGCACAGATACGCAGTATTTT. Translation: CASSLAVPAGGSPLSTDTQYF.

The CDR3 bases are TGTGCCAGCAGCTTGGGGGGCTGGAACACTGAAGCTTTCTTT. Encoded protein: CASSLGGWNTEAFF. This chain joins TRBV5-8 and TRBJ1-1; TRBD1 might be the D (5 bases). Per germline, CDR1 SGHTS and CDR2 YDEGEE. V was cut by 0 bases and J by 1 base, with 7 bases left in between. CDR3 size: 14 residues. Together with reference TRBV5-8 and TRBJ1-1, the CDR3 gives the full variable domain: EAGVTQSPTHLIKTRGQQATLRCSPISGHTSVYWYQQALGLGLQFLLWYDEGEERNRGNFPPRFSGRQFPNYSSELNVNALELEDSALYLCASSLGGWNTEAFFGQGTRLTVV.

The chain couples TRBV5-5 to TRBJ2-7, with 7 bases fitting TRBD1. The V and J ends lost 4 bases and 2 bases, in that order; junction bases with no gene match: 3. The CDR3 has 13 amino acids. The germline gives CDR1 SGHKS, CDR2 YYEKEE (reference sequence). CDR3 amino acids: CASSPGTAYEQYF. In nucleotides, the CDR3 is TGTGCCAGCAGCCCCGGGACAGCCTACGAGCAGTACTTC.